Below are 15 T cell receptor beta chains sequenced from a single sample in a study of OX40 agonist ivuxolimab in advanced cancers. The protocol was immunoSEQ multiplex PCR, while the TCRdb copy is restricted to in-frame clones and leaves out a portion. The sample carries about 48,000 clones, around 87% recorded once. The input for sequencing was CD4+ or CD8+ T cells sorted from blood, taken in a trial of the OX40 agonist ivuxolimab. Receptor source: an adult with an advanced solid tumor such as melanoma, head and neck, liver or kidney cancer.

This clone was detected a few times. The rearrangement links TRBV19 to TRBJ2-1; D perhaps matches TRBD1 (6 bases). Germline V gene data show CDR1 as LNHDA and CDR2 as SQIVND (reference sequence). The CDR3 runs to 15 residues. Trimming removed 6 bases from V and 0 bases from J, with 12 bases in between. CDR3 in DNA: TGTGCCAGTAGCCTTACAGGGAGCTCCTACAATGAGCAGTTCTTC. It codes for CASSLTGSSYNEQFF. Combining the CDR3 with reference TRBV19 and TRBJ2-1 gives the whole variable domain DGGITQSPKYLFRKEGQNVTLSCEQNLNHDAMYWYRQDPGQGLRLIYYSQIVNDFQKGDIAEGYSVSREKKESFPLTVTSAQKNPTAFYLCASSLTGSSYNEQFFGPGTRLTVL.

The V gene is TRBV29-1, the J gene TRBJ1-2; no definite D call. Trimming stripped 3 bases from V and 4 bases from J, with 9 bases between. The CDR3 is 12 residues long. CDR1 and CDR2 (germline): SQVTM, ANQGSEA. CDR3 DNA sequence: TGCAGCGTTGATACGGGAATCTATGGCTACACCTTC. As protein: CSVDTGIYGYTF.

This chain connects TRBV5-1 to TRBJ2-1; 10 bases are shared with TRBD2. The germline V gene has CDR1 SGHRS and CDR2 YFSETQ. Trimming took 1 base from V and 6 from J; bases not matched to a gene: 10. The CDR3 runs to 17 residues. CDR3 sequence (DNA): TGCGCCAGCAGCTTGTCAAGCGGGAGGGTCTTGGGCAATGAGCAGTTCTTC. Its translation: CASSLSSGRVLGNEQFF. The full variable domain, rest sourced from reference TRBV5-1 and TRBJ2-1, is KAGVTQTPRYLIKTRGQQVTLSCSPISGHRSVSWYQQTPGQGLQFLFEYFSETQRNKGNFPGRFSGRQFSNSRSEMNVSTLELGDSALYLCASSLSSGRVLGNEQFFGPGTRLTVL.

By proportion, this clone is medium-sized. J is TRBJ1-1 and V is TRBV9; D is unresolved. Trimming took off 0 bases at V and 1 base at J, with 4 bases between the two ends. CDR3 length: 13 residues. Germline CDR1 and CDR2: SGDLS and YYNGEE. The chain's CDR3 is CASSVEENTEAFF. Written as DNA, the CDR3 is TGTGCCAGCAGCGTAGAGGAGAACACTGAAGCTTTCTTT.

The V call is TRBV19, the J call TRBJ2-3; the match to TRBD1 covers 7 bases. Germline loops: CDR1 LNHDA, CDR2 SQIVND (reference sequence). This CDR3 has 16 residues. V dropped 6 bases and J dropped 2; count of bases not matched to a gene: 11. CDR3: CASRPRTGSHTDTQYF. CDR3 bases: TGTGCCAGTAGACCTCGGACAGGATCGCACACAGATACGCAGTATTTT.

This clone was recorded only once. The chain has TRBV4-1 and TRBJ2-3; D might be TRBD2 (6 bases). The CDR3 length is 16 residues. V shed 0 bases and J shed 5 bases, with 15 bases lying between them. Germline-derived CDR1 and CDR2 are MGHRA and YSYEKL. The CDR3 DNA reads as TGCGCCAGCAGCCAAGATTTTGGGCAGGGAGGAGATACGCAGTATTTT. This encodes CASSQDFGQGGDTQYF.

V gene TRBV19 combines with J gene TRBJ2-1; 12 positions match TRBD2. The CDR3 runs 20 residues. V lost 7 bases to trimming and J lost 2 bases; unmatched junction nucleotides: 18. Germline-derived CDR1 and CDR2 are LNHDA and SQIVND (reference sequence). Written as DNA, the CDR3 is TGTGCCAGTAATCAAACCCCCGGGACTAGCGGGCCGAAACCCTACAATGAGCAGTTCTTC. Amino acid sequence: CASNQTPGTSGPKPYNEQFF.

The chain joins TRBV4-1 to TRBJ2-1, with 9 bases identical to TRBD1. Germline V gene data show CDR1 as MGHRA and CDR2 as YSYEKL. The length of the CDR3 is 17 residues. J lost 0 bases, V lost 4 bases, and 7 bases had no gene match. CDR3: CASSPVGQGSSYNEQFF. The CDR3 coding sequence is TGCGCCAGCAGCCCCGTGGGACAGGGAAGCTCCTACAATGAGCAGTTCTTC.

This chain links TRBV9 with TRBJ1-2, with TRBD1 identical over 8 bases. V trimming: 4 bases; J trimming: 3 bases; junction bases outside the gene matches: 5. CDR1 SGDLS and CDR2 YYNGEE come from the germline V gene. This CDR3 comprises 14 residues. In DNA, the CDR3 is TGTGCCAGCAGCTGGACAGGGACCCACTATGGCTACACCTTC. It yields the protein CASSWTGTHYGYTF.

The chain employs TRBV15 and TRBJ1-3; a weak D match, TRBD1 (6 bases). CDR3 length: 14 amino acids. V lost 5 bases, J lost 0 bases, and 8 bases lay in between. Germline V CDR1 and CDR2: LNHNV, YYDKDF (reference sequence). CDR3 region: CATSPRGSGNTIYF. The CDR3 bases are TGTGCCACCAGCCCCAGGGGCTCTGGAAACACCATATATTTT.

This chain uses TRBV9 with TRBJ1-4; 7 positions match TRBD1. The CDR3 loop spans 19 amino acids. CDR1 is SGDLS, CDR2 YYNGEE, per germline. V dropped 3 bases and J dropped 0; count of bases not matched to a gene: 14. The CDR3 loop is CASSANAKGAFPTNEKLFF. The CDR3 coding sequence is TGTGCCAGCAGCGCCAACGCCAAGGGGGCTTTTCCAACTAATGAAAAACTGTTTTTT.

Here the CDR3 reads CASSSGQGEPYYGYTF. DNA for the CDR3: TGTGCCAGCAGTTCGGGACAGGGCGAACCTTACTATGGCTACACCTTC. The V call is TRBV27, the J call TRBJ1-2, with 9 nucleotides matching TRBD1. Germline V CDR1 and CDR2: MNHEY, SMNVEV (reference sequence). The V and J ends lost 4 bases and 3 bases, in that order; junction bases with no gene match: 9. The CDR3 runs 16 residues.

This sequence joins TRBV9 and TRBJ2-2; 8 nucleotides line up with TRBD2. This CDR3 spans 15 amino acids. CDR1 is SGDLS and CDR2 is YYNGEE in the germline V gene. With 0 bases clipped from V and 6 bases from J, the junction kept 4 bases outside the gene matches. CDR3 protein: CASSVAGGMAGELFF. CDR3 sequence (DNA): TGTGCCAGCAGCGTAGCGGGAGGGATGGCCGGGGAGCTGTTTTTT.

V usage is TRBV27 and J usage is TRBJ2-1, with 8 bases aligning to TRBD1. The CDR3 is made up of 15 amino acids. Germline V gives CDR1 MNHEY, CDR2 SMNVEV (reference sequence). V gave up 5 bases and J gave up 1 base; unmatched junction bases: 4. The CDR3, as DNA: TGTGCCAGCAGTCTGGACAGGGCATCCTACAATGAGCAGTTCTTC. Its translation is CASSLDRASYNEQFF.

This clone was seen a few times. The chain has TRBV5-6 and TRBJ2-6; 7 bases are shared with TRBD2. Germline CDR1 reads SGHDT; CDR2 reads YYEEEE. The CDR3 extends over 16 amino acids. With V trimmed by 1 base and J by 2 bases, 3 bases remained unmatched. CDR3 residues: CASSLFGLAGANVLTF. CDR3 nucleotides: TGTGCCAGCAGCTTGTTTGGACTAGCTGGGGCCAACGTCCTGACTTTC.